The clone carrying this TCR beta chain was detected ten times or more. TCRdb analysed the 5' RACE reads with MiXCR anew, one entry per CDR3 protein. The data show around 35,000 distinct CDR3 sequences, approximately 10% seen once. The data stem from a study of CD8 T cells in ankylosing spondylitis. Between the trimmed V and J ends, which lost 0 bases and 10 bases, there was a span of 10 bases. The CDR3 covers 13 residues. In germline, CDR1 is LGHNA, CDR2 YSLEER. Sequencing was done on a sample of synovial fluid, either unsorted or a sorted T cell fraction (not recorded which). The source is a male donor with ankylosing spondylitis. The chain couples TRBV4-3 to TRBJ1-5; D is perhaps TRBD1 (6 bases). The CDR3 region has the DNA TGCGCCAGCAGCCAAGATCAGGGGTCACCCCAGCATTTT. Residues: CASSQDQGSPQHF.